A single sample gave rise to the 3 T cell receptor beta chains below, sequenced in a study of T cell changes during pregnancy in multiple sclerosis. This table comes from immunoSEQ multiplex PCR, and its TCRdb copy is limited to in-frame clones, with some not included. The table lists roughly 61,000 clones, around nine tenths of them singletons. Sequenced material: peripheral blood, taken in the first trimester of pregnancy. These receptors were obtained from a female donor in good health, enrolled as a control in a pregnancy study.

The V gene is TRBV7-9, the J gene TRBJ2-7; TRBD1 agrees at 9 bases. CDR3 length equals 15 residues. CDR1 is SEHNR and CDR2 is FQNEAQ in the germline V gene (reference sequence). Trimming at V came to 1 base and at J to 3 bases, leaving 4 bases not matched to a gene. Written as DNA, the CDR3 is TGTGCCAGCAGCTTAGGACAGGGGGTCTACTACGAGCAGTACTTC. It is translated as CASSLGQGVYYEQYF.

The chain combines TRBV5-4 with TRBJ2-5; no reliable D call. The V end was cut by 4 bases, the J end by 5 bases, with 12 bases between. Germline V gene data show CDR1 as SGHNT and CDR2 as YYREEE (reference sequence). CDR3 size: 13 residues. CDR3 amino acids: CASSGAVWETQYF. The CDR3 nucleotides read TGTGCCAGCAGCGGTGCGGTATGGGAGACCCAGTACTTC.

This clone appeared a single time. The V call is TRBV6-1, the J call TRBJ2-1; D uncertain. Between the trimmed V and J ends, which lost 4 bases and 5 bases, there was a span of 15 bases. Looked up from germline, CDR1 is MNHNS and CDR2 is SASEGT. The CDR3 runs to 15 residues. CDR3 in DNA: TGTGCCAGCAGTGGAGAGTTCTGGTACCACAATGAGCAGTTCTTC. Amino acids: CASSGEFWYHNEQFF.